Listed below are T cell receptor beta chains from one sample, sequenced in a study of T cell responses to AZD1222 COVID-19 vaccine. Profiling relied on immunoSEQ multiplex PCR, and the TCRdb table lists in-frame clones only, not all of them. The sample records 150,000 to 200,000 clones, 80% to 95% being singletons. Sequenced here: peripheral blood, sampled 28 days after the second AZD1222 dose. The receptors originated from an adult who received the AZD1222 COVID-19 vaccine. The CDR3 runs from the conserved cysteine through the conserved F or W. D genes are given only for firm matches. Some rows mark clone size as missing; the rest say once, few, many or name a class of expanded clone.

>TRBV7-2|TRBD1|TRBJ2-5|.
TGTGCCAGCAGCTACAACGGACAGGTTGGGGAGACCCAGTACTTC
CASSYNGQVGETQYF
>TRBV25-1|TRBD2|TRBJ2-1|.
TGTGCCAGCAGTTCAATCCGGCTAGCGGGCATGGACAATGAGCAGTTCTTC
CASSSIRLAGMDNEQFF
>TRBV7-2|.|TRBJ2-1|.
TGTGCCAGCAGCTCCCTAGAGCTTCGGAATGAGCAGTTCTTC
CASSSLELRNEQFF
>TRBV3-1/TRBV3-2|.|TRBJ1-5|.
TGTGCCAGCAGCCAAGGGGATGGGGGCAATCAGCCCCAGCATTTT
CASSQGDGGNQPQHF
>TRBV7-2|TRBD1|TRBJ1-2|.
TGTGCCAGCAGCTTAGCCCAGGGGGCTGGCTCTGGCTACACCTTC
CASSLAQGAGSGYTF
>TRBV7-2|TRBD1|TRBJ1-1|.
TGTGCCAGCAGCCCCAGAGGGGGCAGGAGCTCTGAAGCTTTCTTT
CASSPRGGRSSEAFF
>TRBV19|.|TRBJ1-2|.
TGTGCCAGCAGAGGGCAGCAACCCTATGGCTACACCTTC
CASRGQQPYGYTF
>TRBV5-6|.|TRBJ2-5|.
TGTGCCAGCAGCACGGGGACAAGACACCAAGAGACCCAGTACTTC
CASSTGTRHQETQYF
>TRBV18|TRBD2|TRBJ2-2|.
TGTGCCAGCTCACCATTCGGGACTAGCGGGCTGAACACCGGGGAGCTGTTTTTT
CASSPFGTSGLNTGELFF
>TRBV10-3|.|TRBJ1-6|once
TGTGCCATCAGTGAGTCGGCCGGGAGCTCCTATAATTCACCCCTCCACTTT
CAISESAGSSYNSPLHF
>TRBV11-2|.|TRBJ2-1|.
TGTGCCAGCAGCTTAGATCTTACGAGGACATCGGAGAATGAGCAGTTCTTC
CASSLDLTRTSENEQFF
>TRBV6-5|.|TRBJ1-2|.
TGTGCCAGCAGTTCCCTCTATGGCTACACCTTC
CASSSLYGYTF
>TRBV18|.|TRBJ1-2|.
TGTGCCAGCTCACCACGGGAGGAGGATGGCTACACCTTC
CASSPREEDGYTF
>TRBV5-5|.|TRBJ1-6|.
TGTGCCAGCAGCTTTGCTTCGGATAATTCACCCCTCCACTTT
CASSFASDNSPLHF
>TRBV9|TRBD2|TRBJ2-7|.
TGTGCCAGCAGCGTTGACCTTAGCGGGAGGGACGAGCAGTACTTC
CASSVDLSGRDEQYF
>TRBV5-6|TRBD1|TRBJ1-6|.
TGTGCCAGCAGCAGAACCGGGACAGGGGTCAATTCACCCCTCCACTTT
CASSRTGTGVNSPLHF
>TRBV4-1|TRBD1|TRBJ2-1|.
TGCGCCAGCAGCCTTCGACGGACAGGTGGTGACAATGAGCAGTTCTTC
CASSLRRTGGDNEQFF
>TRBV5-5|.|TRBJ1-5|.
TGTGCCAGCAGCCACACAGGGAATCAGCCCCAGCATTTT
CASSHTGNQPQHF
>TRBV30|.|TRBJ2-2|.
TGTGCCTGGAGTACAAACCAGGGTATTGGGACCGGGGAGCTGTTTTTT
CAWSTNQGIGTGELFF
>TRBV7-2|.|TRBJ2-2|once
TGTGCCAGCAGCTTTACTCACTCCGCGTACGCGAACACCGGGGAGCTGTTTTTT
CASSFTHSAYANTGELFF
>TRBV12-5|.|TRBJ2-2|.
TGTGCTAGTGGTTTGGCTCTAAACCAATCCTCGGAGCTGTTTTTT
CASGLALNQSSELFF
>TRBV6-6|.|TRBJ2-1|.
TGTGCCAGCAGTTACTCGATAGCCGGGAGCGACAATGAGCAGTTCTTC
CASSYSIAGSDNEQFF
>TRBV6-5|.|TRBJ1-5|.
TGTGCCAGCAGCTCCCTAGCTCGAGGGCAGCCCCAGCATTTT
CASSSLARGQPQHF
>TRBV5-4|TRBD1|TRBJ1-3|.
TGTGCCAGCAGCCCGGACAGGGGGCGAGGAAACACCATATATTTT
CASSPDRGRGNTIYF
>TRBV6-5|.|TRBJ1-2|.
TGTGCCAGCAGTTACTCAGTCGGGAACTATGGCTACACCTTC
CASSYSVGNYGYTF
>TRBV11-2|.|TRBJ1-2|.
TGTGCCAGCAGCCCCGACCAATTACGGGGGCGAGGCTACACCTTC
CASSPDQLRGRGYTF
>TRBV5-6|TRBD1|TRBJ1-5|.
TGTGCCAGCAGCTTGGGACAGGGAAGTCAGCCCCAGCATTTT
CASSLGQGSQPQHF
>TRBV7-2|TRBD1|TRBJ1-1|.
TGTGCCAGCAGCTTTTCCCCCCGGGACAGGGGGCAGAACACTGAAGCTTTCTTT
CASSFSPRDRGQNTEAFF
>TRBV10-3|.|TRBJ1-4|.
TGTGCCATCAGCGACGCCAGGTCAAATGAAAAACTGTTTTTT
CAISDARSNEKLFF
>TRBV3-1/TRBV3-2|TRBD1|TRBJ1-5|.
TGTGCCAGCAGCCGAGGGACAGGAAGGCAGCCCCAGCATTTT
CASSRGTGRQPQHF
>TRBV10-3|.|TRBJ1-5|.
TGTGCCATCAGTGACCATTTGCAGTCGGATAGCAATCAGCCCCAGCATTTT
CAISDHLQSDSNQPQHF
>TRBV4-3|.|TRBJ2-1|.
TGCGCCAGCAGCCAAGAGACTGAAAGCTCCTACAATGAGCAGTTCTTC
CASSQETESSYNEQFF
>TRBV6-5|.|TRBJ1-3|.
TGTGCCAGCACAGATTTTTCGTCTGGAAACACCATATATTTT
CASTDFSSGNTIYF
>TRBV9|TRBD2|TRBJ2-5|few
TGTGCCAGCAGCTCCGGACTAGCGGGGGGTTTAGAGACCCAGTACTTC
CASSSGLAGGLETQYF
>TRBV7-9|.|TRBJ1-2|.
TGTGCCAGCAGCTACCTCTATGGCTACACCTTC
CASSYLYGYTF
>TRBV6-6|.|TRBJ1-5|.
TGTGCCAGCAGTTACACGAGCAATCAGCCCCAGCATTTT
CASSYTSNQPQHF
>TRBV6-5|TRBD1|TRBJ2-3|many
TGTGCCAGCAGTCCAGACAGGGGAGGTACAGATACGCAGTATTTT
CASSPDRGGTDTQYF
>TRBV27|.|TRBJ2-1|.
TGTGCCAGCACCCCTTGGCCGCAGAGCTCCTACAATGAGCAGTTCTTC
CASTPWPQSSYNEQFF
>TRBV3-1/TRBV3-2|.|TRBJ2-1|.
TGTGCCAGCAGCCAACAGGGACCCACCCTTCTGGGTGAGCAGTTCTTC
CASSQQGPTLLGEQFF
>TRBV18|.|TRBJ1-3|.
TGTGCCAGCTCACTCATCCAGATTCCAGGAAACACCATATATTTT
CASSLIQIPGNTIYF
>TRBV9|.|TRBJ1-1|.
TGTGCCAGCAGCGTACGTGGAGGGGACACTGAAGCTTTCTTT
CASSVRGGDTEAFF
>TRBV5-6|.|TRBJ2-1|.
TGTGCCAGCAGCTCCCAGGGGTTCAATGAGCAGTTCTTC
CASSSQGFNEQFF
>TRBV19|.|TRBJ2-1|.
TGTGCCAGTAGTATTGGGGGGAGTAGTTGGTACAATGAGCAGTTCTTC
CASSIGGSSWYNEQFF
>TRBV4-3|.|TRBJ1-6|.
TGCGCCAGCAGCCAAGAGCCGAGCTCCTATAATTCACCCCTCCACTTT
CASSQEPSSYNSPLHF
>TRBV29-1|.|TRBJ1-3|.
TGCAGCGCCTCCGGGACCCCAGGAAACACCATATATTTT
CSASGTPGNTIYF
>TRBV19|.|TRBJ1-5|.
TGTGCCAGTAGTATAGAGCAGCCCAATCAGCCCCAGCATTTT
CASSIEQPNQPQHF
>TRBV20-1|.|TRBJ1-4|.
TGCAGTGTGCGGGGTAATGAAAAACTGTTTTTT
CSVRGNEKLFF
>TRBV24-1|.|TRBJ1-2|.
TGTGCCACCAGTGATTTGACACTGGCCTATGGCTACACCTTC
CATSDLTLAYGYTF